These 22 T cell receptor beta chains originate from one sample sequenced in a study of cytomegalovirus exposure and HLA in healthy donors. PCR involved 60 Vbeta and 13 Jbeta primers. Libraries were prepared by immunoSEQ multiplex PCR; TCRdb keeps only in-frame clonotypes and omits some of them. Of roughly 160,000 clones listed, almost 85% were seen once; the top ten hold more than 0.35%. Material for sequencing was PBMCs. Every receptor here comes from a boy aged 2 to 9 in good health and CMV-seronegative.

V is TRBV5-1 and J is TRBJ2-5, with 8 bases fitting TRBD2. CDR3 length: 17 residues. The V gene end was trimmed by 0 bases and the J gene end by 0 bases; junction bases not matched to a gene: 7. The V gene's germline CDR1 is SGHRS and CDR2 YFSETQ. The CDR3 bases are TGCGCCAGCAGCTTGGGATTTCGCGGGAGGAACCAAGAGACCCAGTACTTC. This encodes CASSLGFRGRNQETQYF.

The chain carries TRBV18 and TRBJ2-7, with D possibly being TRBD2 (5 bases). The CDR3 covers 13 residues. Germline-derived CDR1 and CDR2 are KGHSH and LQKENI. Trimming took off 5 bases at V and 0 bases at J, with 8 bases between the two ends. In DNA form, the CDR3 reads TGTGCCAGCTCAGGGGAGAGCTCCTACGAGCAGTACTTC. It is translated as CASSGESSYEQYF.

The chain employs TRBV28 and TRBJ2-1; 7 bases agree with TRBD2. The CDR3 spans 13 residues. Per the germline V gene, CDR1 is MDHEN and CDR2 is SYDVKM. After removal of 4 bases from V and 15 bases from J, the junction contained 12 bases not matched to a gene. The CDR3 DNA follows: TGTGCCAGCAGTTCCCGAAGGTTGAGGGAGGGGTTCTTC. Amino acid sequence: CASSSRRLREGFF.

The chain employs TRBV5-1 and TRBJ2-3; D perhaps matches TRBD2 (6 bases). With 7 bases removed from V and 0 bases from J, the gap between germline ends came to 15 bases. Germline assignment: CDR1 SGHRS and CDR2 YFSETQ. CDR3 size: 15 residues. As DNA, the CDR3 is TGCGCCAGCTCGGGACTCTCCACTAGCACAGATACGCAGTATTTT. As protein: CASSGLSTSTDTQYF.

The V call is TRBV6-6, the J call TRBJ2-5; 9 bases agree with TRBD2. The DNA end is a closer match to TRBJ2-7, so the J assignment may be wrong. Germline loops: CDR1 MNHNY, CDR2 SVGAGI (reference sequence). The length of the CDR3 is 14 residues. DNA for the CDR3: TGTGCCAGCAGGACTAGCGGACCACCCTACGAGCAGTACTTC. It translates to CASRTSGPPYEQYF.

The chain carries TRBV5-1 and TRBJ2-7, with a tentative D call TRBD1 (6 bases). CDR3 length: 14 amino acids. The V gene's germline CDR1 is SGHRS and CDR2 YFSETQ. Trimming pared 5 bases from V and 4 bases from J, leaving 16 bases between. The CDR3 is CASRGHPQVYEQYF. CDR3 DNA sequence: TGCGCCAGCAGGGGACACCCACAGGTGTACGAGCAGTACTTC.

The genes are TRBV5-1 and TRBJ1-1; D perhaps matches TRBD1 (5 bases). With 0 bases removed from V and 3 bases from J, the gap between germline ends came to 6 bases. Germline values: CDR1 SGHRS, CDR2 YFSETQ. This CDR3 spans 13 amino acids. CDR3 protein: CASSLAGDTEAFF. CDR3 DNA: TGCGCCAGCAGCTTGGCGGGGGACACTGAAGCTTTCTTT.

The V and J genes are TRBV19 and TRBJ2-5, with a weak D call TRBD2 (6 bases). V dropped 6 bases and J dropped 5 bases, with 13 bases sitting between them. CDR3 length equals 13 residues. Germline lookup yields CDR1 LNHDA and CDR2 SQIVND (reference sequence). DNA of the CDR3: TGTGCCAGTAGGCCCGGGGGTCGGGAGACCCAGTACTTC. Translation: CASRPGGRETQYF.

Here the CDR3 reads CAWNTGTGNQPQHF. The DNA for the CDR3 is TGTGCCTGGAACACAGGGACAGGCAATCAGCCCCAGCATTTT. The chain employs TRBV30 and TRBJ1-5; the match to TRBD1 covers 7 bases. CDR1 is GTSNPN, CDR2 SVGIG, per germline (reference sequence). Losses at the gene ends were 4 bases for V and 2 bases for J; bases not matched to a gene: 5. The CDR3 length is 14 residues.

The DNA for the CDR3 is TGTGCCAGCAGCCTCTGCCTTTTCGGGACAGGGCCGAATCAGCCCCAGCATTTT. Encoded protein: CASSLCLFGTGPNQPQHF. This chain connects TRBV5-4 to TRBJ1-5; 9 bases match TRBD1. The length of the CDR3 is 18 residues. The germline CDR1 and CDR2 sequences are SGHNT and YYREEE (reference sequence). V gave up 4 bases and J gave up 4 bases; unmatched junction bases: 15.

The chain carries TRBV6-1 and TRBJ2-7, with 9 bases that match TRBD1. V was pared by 3 bases and J by 4 bases, with 7 bases of the junction left unmatched. The CDR3 consists of 15 residues. Germline CDR1 MNHNS, CDR2 SASEGT. The CDR3 DNA follows: TGTGCCAGCAGTGAGGGGACAGGGAAGGCGTACGAGCAGTACTTC. Protein: CASSEGTGKAYEQYF.

CDR3 sequence reads: CASSLAVGQGSEQYF. The DNA for the CDR3 is TGCGCCAGCAGCTTGGCCGTAGGACAGGGGTCCGAGCAGTACTTC. This chain uses TRBV5-1 with TRBJ2-7; 9 nucleotides align to TRBD1. CDR1 and CDR2 from the germline V gene are SGHRS and YFSETQ. This CDR3 is 15 amino acids long. The J segment lost 6 bases and the V segment lost 0 bases, leaving 7 bases of the junction unmatched.

This chain links TRBV7-9 with TRBJ1-5; D remains unclear. Germline V gene lookup returns CDR1 SEHNR and CDR2 FQNEAQ (reference sequence). This CDR3 contains 12 residues. V lost 5 bases, J lost 6 bases, and 8 bases lay in between. The CDR3 protein is CASSTGSQPQHF. CDR3 coding DNA: TGTGCCAGCAGCACTGGGAGTCAGCCCCAGCATTTT.

This rearrangement joins TRBV7-6 to TRBJ2-1; 8 nucleotides align to TRBD2. Losses at the gene ends were 2 bases for V and 6 bases for J; bases not matched to a gene: 18. Germline V gene sequence: CDR1 SGHVS, CDR2 FNYEAQ. This CDR3 is built from 19 residues. CDR3 amino acids: CASSLRWDPTSGSRNEQFF. For the CDR3, the DNA is TGTGCCAGCAGCTTACGGTGGGACCCTACTAGCGGCAGTCGCAATGAGCAGTTCTTC.

This chain links TRBV28 with TRBJ2-3; TRBD1 agrees at 8 bases. The CDR3 consists of 14 residues. Losses at the gene ends were 5 bases for V and 8 bases for J; bases not matched to a gene: 9. CDR1 MDHEN and CDR2 SYDVKM come from the germline V gene. Written as DNA, the CDR3 is TGTGCCAGCAGTCCCTCGGGACAGGCCCGTACGCAGTATTTT. It specifies CASSPSGQARTQYF.

This clone turned up a few times. This rearrangement joins TRBV28 to TRBJ1-1, with D uncertain. The germline V gene has CDR1 MDHEN and CDR2 SYDVKM. The CDR3 has 12 amino acids. The ends were cut back, 2 bases at V and 3 bases at J, with 4 bases in the middle. CDR3 protein: CASSLRHTEAFF. For the CDR3, the DNA is TGTGCCAGCAGTTTACGTCACACTGAAGCTTTCTTT.

This sequence joins TRBV10-3 and TRBJ2-2, with 8 bases that match TRBD1. V lost 2 bases to trimming and J lost 3 bases; unmatched junction nucleotides: 5. The CDR3 covers 16 residues. In germline, CDR1 is ENHRY, CDR2 SYGVKD. CDR3 protein: CAISETGGLDTGELFF. The CDR3 DNA reads as TGTGCCATCAGTGAGACAGGGGGTCTCGACACCGGGGAGCTGTTTTTT.

V is TRBV5-6 and J is TRBJ1-1, with a possible D match to TRBD1 (5 bases). V lost 4 bases and J 8 bases, leaving 18 bases between the germline ends. Germline V gene sequence: CDR1 SGHDT, CDR2 YYEEEE. The CDR3 length is 14 residues. CDR3 loop: CASSPRQPRGEAFF. CDR3 coding DNA: TGTGCCAGCAGCCCGAGACAGCCCCGAGGAGAAGCTTTCTTT.

V usage is TRBV5-8 and J usage is TRBJ2-5; possible D gene TRBD2, 6 bases. V was clipped by 3 bases and J by 1 base, with 10 bases between them. This CDR3 has 14 residues. Germline V CDR1 and CDR2: SGHTS, YDEGEE. In nucleotides, the CDR3 is TGTGCCAGCAGCTGGGGAGGCCTCCAAGAGACCCAGTACTTC. Protein product: CASSWGGLQETQYF.

The genes are TRBV28 and TRBJ1-3; the match to TRBD1 covers 8 bases. The J segment lost 0 bases and the V segment lost 6 bases, leaving 13 bases of the junction unmatched. The CDR3 sequence is 18 residues long. The germline gives CDR1 MDHEN, CDR2 SYDVKM. Here the CDR3 DNA reads TGTGCCAGCAGCATTTACCCGGGACAGGCGAACTCTGGAAACACCATATATTTT. Protein: CASSIYPGQANSGNTIYF.

The chain has TRBV5-4 and TRBJ2-7; D possibly corresponds to TRBD1 (5 bases). The V gene's germline CDR1 is SGHNT and CDR2 YYREEE (reference sequence). V was pared by 3 bases and J by 2 bases, with 9 bases between. The CDR3 sequence is 13 residues long. The CDR3: CASSSDTTYEQYF. As DNA, the CDR3 is TGTGCCAGCAGCTCGGACACTACCTACGAGCAGTACTTC.

The chain employs TRBV27 and TRBJ2-3; D is perhaps TRBD1 (6 bases). Germline V CDR1 and CDR2: MNHEY, SMNVEV (reference sequence). The V end was cut by 3 bases, the J end by 2 bases, with 15 bases between. The CDR3 totals 16 residues. The CDR3 DNA reads as TGTGCCAGCAGTTTGACAGGCAAGTTCAACACAGATACGCAGTATTTT. Its translation: CASSLTGKFNTDTQYF.